This T cell receptor (beta chain) was identified in a study of cytomegalovirus exposure and HLA in healthy donors. Per germline, CDR1 SGHRS and CDR2 YFSETQ. V dropped 4 bases and J dropped 5; count of bases not matched to a gene: 6. This CDR3 has 15 residues. Findings of the study overall: Later analysis reportedly placed an Asian-associated ancestry cluster below the roughly 670-donor mean in N-insertions. A later analysis by the authors found several of the most significant clusters apparently linked to common viral pathogens. In most subjects, TCR beta sequences reportedly gave accurate predictions of HLA-A and HLA-B alleles. Later work associated fewer than 20,000 TCR beta sequences with HLA alleles at 0.05 false discovery rate.

The PCR ran on 60 Vbeta and 13 Jbeta primers. This table comes from immunoSEQ multiplex PCR, and its TCRdb copy is limited to in-frame clones, with some not included. The table has 200,000 to 250,000 clones, approximately 80% seen once. A word on this clone: Its antigen is still unknown.

This TCR was recovered from a man aged 30 to 45 in good health and CMV-seronegative. This rearrangement joins TRBV5-1 to TRBJ2-4, with 10 bases lining up with TRBD1. Specimen: PBMCs. CDR3 protein: CASSLPGTGENIQYF. The CDR3 DNA follows: TGCGCCAGCAGCCTCCCCGGGACAGGGGAAAACATTCAGTACTTC. The full variable domain, rest sourced from reference TRBV5-1 and TRBJ2-4, is KAGVTQTPRYLIKTRGQQVTLSCSPISGHRSVSWYQQTPGQGLQFLFEYFSETQRNKGNFPGRFSGRQFSNSRSEMNVSTLELGDSALYLCASSLPGTGENIQYFGAGTRLSVL.